The 10 T cell receptor beta chains below come from one sample, sequenced in a study of blood T cell repertoires in COVID-19. The table came from immunoSEQ multiplex PCR; TCRdb's copy has only in-frame clones and leaves some out. The table lists around 370,000 clones, about 90% of them singletons. Sequences were obtained from peripheral blood. These receptors were obtained from a woman in her 70s with COVID-19, enrolled during active disease.

This chain links TRBV6-4 with TRBJ1-2; TRBD1 aligns across 9 bases. Germline assignment: CDR1 MRHNA and CDR2 SNTAGT. V lost 3 bases to trimming and J lost 7 bases; unmatched junction nucleotides: 9. This CDR3 has 15 amino acids. The CDR3 DNA reads as TGTGCCAGCAGTGAATCCGACAGGGGGATAGGTGGCTACACCTTC. This translates into CASSESDRGIGGYTF.

The chain is built from TRBV30 and TRBJ1-2, with a possible D match to TRBD1 (5 bases). CDR1 is GTSNPN, CDR2 SVGIG, per germline (reference sequence). Trimming took off 2 bases at V and 4 bases at J, with 14 bases between the two ends. The CDR3 runs 14 residues. Here the CDR3 DNA reads TGTGCCTGGAGTTCGATCGGGGGGACCTATGGCTACACCTTC. As protein: CAWSSIGGTYGYTF.

The V call is TRBV7-6, the J call TRBJ2-5, with 11 positions matching TRBD1. Germline V gives CDR1 SGHVS, CDR2 FNYEAQ. The CDR3 totals 17 residues. The V and J ends lost 1 base and 2 bases, in that order; junction bases with no gene match: 6. This CDR3 reads CASSLGRGQGVQETQYF. The CDR3 nucleotides read TGTGCCAGCAGCTTAGGAAGGGGACAGGGGGTACAAGAGACCCAGTACTTC.

This clone was counted a single time. V usage is TRBV4-2 and J usage is TRBJ1-1; 9 nucleotides align to TRBD1. Germline loops: CDR1 LGHNA, CDR2 YNFKEQ. Germline trimming cut 1 base from V and 3 bases from J; bases unmatched to any gene: 6. This CDR3 is 16 amino acids long. In DNA form, the CDR3 reads TGTGCCAGCAGCCAAGGGTTCCGGGACAGGGACACTGAAGCTTTCTTT. It codes for CASSQGFRDRDTEAFF.

A word on this clone: The sample contains more than one DNA sequence encoding this CDR3. The chain employs TRBV6-5 and TRBJ1-1; D might be TRBD1 (5 bases). Germline V gene sequence: CDR1 MNHEY, CDR2 SVGAGI. The germline V and J ends were trimmed by 3 bases and 1 base, with 9 bases remaining between them. CDR3 length equals 14 residues. The CDR3 region has the DNA TGTGCCAGCAGTTATTCGCAGGGGAACACTGAAGCTTTCTTT. Amino acids: CASSYSQGNTEAFF.

The chain uses TRBV19 and TRBJ1-2; unclear D gene. Trimming shortened V by 4 bases and J by 2 bases, and 14 bases separated the two germline ends. This CDR3 comprises 15 residues. CDR1 and CDR2 (germline): LNHDA, SQIVND (reference sequence). For the CDR3, the DNA is TGTGCCAGTAGTACGGGAATCGTAGGAAACTATGGCTACACCTTC. This sequence encodes CASSTGIVGNYGYTF.

The chain combines TRBV5-1 with TRBJ2-4; TRBD2 aligns across 14 bases. The trim removed 4 bases at V and 12 bases at J, leaving 9 bases unmatched. In germline, CDR1 is SGHRS, CDR2 YFSETQ. CDR3 length: 15 residues. The CDR3 DNA sequence: TGCGCCAGCAGCCCCGAGACTAGCGGGGGGGCTCGTCAGTACTTC. Protein product: CASSPETSGGARQYF.

The genes are TRBV6-5 and TRBJ2-2; 10 bases line up with TRBD2. V dropped 0 bases and J dropped 5; count of bases not matched to a gene: 3. The CDR3 totals 16 residues. Germline loops: CDR1 MNHEY, CDR2 SVGAGI. In nucleotides, the CDR3 is TGTGCCAGCAGTTACTCGTCTAGCGGGGGAACCGGGGAGCTGTTTTTT. Its translation is CASSYSSSGGTGELFF.

V usage is TRBV9 and J usage is TRBJ1-1, with D possibly being TRBD1 (5 bases). Trimming stripped 7 bases from V and 5 bases from J, with 12 bases between. This CDR3 is built from 12 residues. In germline, CDR1 is SGDLS, CDR2 YYNGEE. The DNA of the CDR3 is TGTGCCAGCGCCCCTCCAGGGACTGAAGCTTTCTTT. Translating it yields CASAPPGTEAFF. The full variable domain, its missing parts supplied by reference TRBV9 and TRBJ1-1, is DSGVTQTPKHLITATGQRVTLRCSPRSGDLSVYWYQQSLDQGLQFLIQYYNGEERAKGNILERFSAQQFPDLHSELNLSSLELGDSALYFCASAPPGTEAFFGQGTRLTVV.

The V gene is TRBV5-1, the J gene TRBJ1-1; 10 bases are a match to TRBD1. This CDR3 spans 14 amino acids. V shed 3 bases, J shed 5 bases, and the junction held 4 bases outside the gene matches. Germline V gene data show CDR1 as SGHRS and CDR2 as YFSETQ. The CDR3: CASSWDRGKTEAFF. The CDR3 DNA is TGCGCCAGCAGCTGGGACAGGGGAAAAACTGAAGCTTTCTTT. Full variable domain (outside the CDR3, taken from reference TRBV5-1 and TRBJ1-1): KAGVTQTPRYLIKTRGQQVTLSCSPISGHRSVSWYQQTPGQGLQFLFEYFSETQRNKGNFPGRFSGRQFSNSRSEMNVSTLELGDSALYLCASSWDRGKTEAFFGQGTRLTVV.